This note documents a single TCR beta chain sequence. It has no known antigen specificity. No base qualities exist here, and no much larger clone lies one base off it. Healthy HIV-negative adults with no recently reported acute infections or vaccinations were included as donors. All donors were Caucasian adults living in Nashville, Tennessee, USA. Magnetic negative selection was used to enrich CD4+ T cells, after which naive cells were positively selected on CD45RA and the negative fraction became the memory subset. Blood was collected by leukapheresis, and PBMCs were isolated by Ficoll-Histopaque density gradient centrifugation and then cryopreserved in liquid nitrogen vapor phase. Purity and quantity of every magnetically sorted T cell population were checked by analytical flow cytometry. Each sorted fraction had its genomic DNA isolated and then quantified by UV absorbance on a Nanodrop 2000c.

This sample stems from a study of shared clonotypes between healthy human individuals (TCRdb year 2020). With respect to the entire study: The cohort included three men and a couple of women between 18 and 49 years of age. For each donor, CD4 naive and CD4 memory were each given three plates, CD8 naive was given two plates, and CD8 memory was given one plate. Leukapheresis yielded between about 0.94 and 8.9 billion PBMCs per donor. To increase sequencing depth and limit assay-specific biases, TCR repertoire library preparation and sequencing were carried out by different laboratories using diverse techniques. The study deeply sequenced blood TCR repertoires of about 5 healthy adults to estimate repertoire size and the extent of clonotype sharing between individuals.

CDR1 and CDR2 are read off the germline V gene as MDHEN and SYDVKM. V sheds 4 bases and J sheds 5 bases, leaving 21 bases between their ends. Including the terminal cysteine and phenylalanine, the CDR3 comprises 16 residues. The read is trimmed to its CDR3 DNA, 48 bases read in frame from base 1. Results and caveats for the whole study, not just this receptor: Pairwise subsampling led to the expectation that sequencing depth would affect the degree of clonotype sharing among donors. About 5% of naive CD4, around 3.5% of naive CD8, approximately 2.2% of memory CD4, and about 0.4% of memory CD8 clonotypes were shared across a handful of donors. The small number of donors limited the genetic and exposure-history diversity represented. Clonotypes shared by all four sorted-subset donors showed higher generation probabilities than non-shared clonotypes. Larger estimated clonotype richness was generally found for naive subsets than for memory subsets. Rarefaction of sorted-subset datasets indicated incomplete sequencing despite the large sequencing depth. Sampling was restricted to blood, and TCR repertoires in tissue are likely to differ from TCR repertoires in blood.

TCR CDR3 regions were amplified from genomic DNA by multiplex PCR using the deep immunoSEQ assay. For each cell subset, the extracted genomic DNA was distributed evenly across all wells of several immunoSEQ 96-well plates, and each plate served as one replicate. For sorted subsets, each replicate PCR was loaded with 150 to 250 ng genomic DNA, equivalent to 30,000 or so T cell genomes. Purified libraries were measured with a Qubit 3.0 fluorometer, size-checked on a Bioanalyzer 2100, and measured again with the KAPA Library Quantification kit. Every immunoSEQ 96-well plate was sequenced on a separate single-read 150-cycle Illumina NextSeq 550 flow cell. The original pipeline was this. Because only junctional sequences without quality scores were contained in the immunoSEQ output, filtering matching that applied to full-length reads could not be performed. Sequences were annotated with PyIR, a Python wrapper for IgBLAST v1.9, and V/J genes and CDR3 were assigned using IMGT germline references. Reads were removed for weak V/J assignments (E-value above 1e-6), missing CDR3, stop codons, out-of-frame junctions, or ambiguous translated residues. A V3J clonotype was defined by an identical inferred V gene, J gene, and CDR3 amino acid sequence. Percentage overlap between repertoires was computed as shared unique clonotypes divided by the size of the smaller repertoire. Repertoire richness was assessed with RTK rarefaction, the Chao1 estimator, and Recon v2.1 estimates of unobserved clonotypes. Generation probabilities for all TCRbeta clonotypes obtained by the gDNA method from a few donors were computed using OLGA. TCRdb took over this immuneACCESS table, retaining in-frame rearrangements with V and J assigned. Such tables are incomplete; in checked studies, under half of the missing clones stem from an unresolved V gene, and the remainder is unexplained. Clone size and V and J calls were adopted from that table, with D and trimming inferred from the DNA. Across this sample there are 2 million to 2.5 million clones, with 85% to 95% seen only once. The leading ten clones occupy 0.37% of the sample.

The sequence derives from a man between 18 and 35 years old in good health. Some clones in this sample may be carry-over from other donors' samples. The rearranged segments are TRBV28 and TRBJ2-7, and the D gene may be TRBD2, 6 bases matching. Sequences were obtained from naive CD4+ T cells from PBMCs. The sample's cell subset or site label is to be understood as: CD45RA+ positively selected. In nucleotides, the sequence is TGTGCCAGCAGTTCCCTCCCGGAGGGACCCCGCCACGAGCAGTACTTC. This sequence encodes CASSSLPEGPRHEQYF.